This section outlines one T cell receptor beta chain sequence together with its context. Its specificity is unknown. The sample holds other DNA sequences that translate to the same CDR3. The data stem from a study of beta chain features in type 1 diabetes. Trimming stripped 4 bases from V and 4 bases from J, with 14 bases between. The CDR3 sequence is 14 residues long. Germline V gene sequence: CDR1 SGHRS, CDR2 YFSETQ. Study conclusions and caveats: PCR might favor shorter templates, equally in patients and controls. In every one of the four CD4+ subsets, TCRB CDR3s were moderately but significantly shorter in Type 1 diabetes patients.

Markers CD45RO/CCR7/CD25/CD127/CD95/CD27 served to sort CD4+ naive, central memory, regulatory and stem cell-like memory cells. All of the sorted populations showed purity greater than 95%. cDNA synthesis used the whole RNA isolate, giving expressed TCRB sequences. Assay: immunoSEQ multiplex PCR; the TCRdb copy retains only in-frame clones and omits some. The sample has some 230,000 clones, 9.6% seen once. This TCR was recovered from a woman under 30 in good health. This chain connects TRBV5-1 to TRBJ1-1; weak D call: TRBD1 (5 bases). The sample consisted of naive CD4+ T cells from blood. CDR3 protein: CASSPGTGGTEAFF. The DNA for the CDR3 is TGCGCCAGCAGCCCTGGAACGGGGGGCACTGAAGCTTTCTTT.